This TCR beta chain was identified in a study of spatial heterogeneity in lung cancer. The time point was: blood at routine non-recurrence follow-up after resection. Unsorted tumor, nontumor lung tissue or cryopreserved PBMC supplied the whole RNA. Within the sample, this clonotype is medium-sized. Germline CDR1 reads MNHEY; CDR2 reads SMNVEV (reference sequence). V gave up 0 bases and J gave up 3 bases, with 15 bases separating them. This CDR3 spans 16 amino acids. The study tagged each TCR cDNA molecule with a unique molecular identifier. Via MiXCR, TCRdb re-called the 5' RACE reads, giving one row per CDR3 protein. The repertoire holds roughly 120,000 distinct CDR3 sequences, with more than 10% as singletons.

The chain recombines TRBV27 with TRBJ2-7, with no clear D. The source was PBMCs, collected at follow-up. This receptor was taken from a male donor with early-stage non-small cell lung cancer. The CDR3 loop is CASSLSMAELNYEQYF. For the CDR3, the DNA is TGTGCCAGCAGTTTATCGATGGCAGAATTAAACTACGAGCAGTACTTC.